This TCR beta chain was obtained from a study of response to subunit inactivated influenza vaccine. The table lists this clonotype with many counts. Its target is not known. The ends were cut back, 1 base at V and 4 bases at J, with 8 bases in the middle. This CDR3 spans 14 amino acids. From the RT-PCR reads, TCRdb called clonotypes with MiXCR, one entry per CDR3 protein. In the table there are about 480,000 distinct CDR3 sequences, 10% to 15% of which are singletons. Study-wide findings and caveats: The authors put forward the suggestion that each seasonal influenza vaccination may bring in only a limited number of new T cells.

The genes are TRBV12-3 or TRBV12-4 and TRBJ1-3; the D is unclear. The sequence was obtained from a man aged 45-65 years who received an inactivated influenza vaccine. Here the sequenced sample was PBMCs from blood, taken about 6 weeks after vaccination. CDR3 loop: CASSLGRAGNTIYF. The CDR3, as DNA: TGTGCCAGCAGTTTAGGACGAGCGGGAAACACCATATATTTT.